A single sample is the source of the 10 T cell receptor beta chains below, sequenced in a study of CD8 T cells in ankylosing spondylitis (dated by TCRdb to the late 2010s). The library was made by 5' RACE. The instrument given in TCRdb is Illumina HiSeq 2500. TCRdb took the public reads, trimmed them with fastp at Q25, ran MiXCR for clone calling and kept in-frame beta chains. Each record represents a unique CDR3 protein, reported with the most common genes and DNA among its rows. The sample table contains about 360,000 distinct CDR3 sequences; only one count was recorded for 20% of them. The biggest ten clones account for around 14% of the sample. The sample consisted of blood, either unsorted or a sorted T cell fraction (not recorded which). All receptors come from a male donor with ankylosing spondylitis or in good health (not recorded which).

This clonotype was picked up a small number of times. The chain couples TRBV18 to TRBJ2-3; 7 bases map to TRBD2. Per germline, CDR1 KGHSH and CDR2 LQKENI. CDR3 length equals 13 residues. V gave up 4 bases and J gave up 14 bases; unmatched junction bases: 12. CDR3 in amino acids: CASSRPLAQSMYF. Here the CDR3 DNA reads TGTGCCAGCTCACGTCCACTAGCGCAATCAATGTATTTT.

The chain carries TRBV5-1 and TRBJ2-5, with 8 bases identical to TRBD2. V lost 4 bases and J lost 0; bases outside the gene matches: 14. The CDR3 spans 18 residues. Germline-derived CDR1 and CDR2 are SGHRS and YFSETQ. The CDR3 sequence is CASSRGGREFTNQETQYF. CDR3 DNA sequence: TGCGCCAGCAGCCGGGGGGGCAGGGAATTCACCAACCAAGAGACCCAGTACTTC.

The genes are TRBV28 and TRBJ1-1, with 9 bases matching TRBD1. J was trimmed by 5 bases and V by 5 bases; bases with no gene match: 6. The CDR3 runs 14 residues. Germline CDR1 is MDHEN and CDR2 is SYDVKM. Written as DNA, the CDR3 is TGTGCCAGCAGTCCAGGGACAGGGAGGACTGAAGCTTTCTTT. Encoded protein: CASSPGTGRTEAFF.

This clonotype was seen more than once but under ten times. This chain connects TRBV7-9 to TRBJ2-2; D gene uncertain. Germline V gene sequence: CDR1 SEHNR, CDR2 FQNEAQ (reference sequence). CDR3 length: 17 amino acids. V was shortened by 2 bases and J by 3 bases, with 16 bases between the two germline ends. In DNA form, the CDR3 reads TGTGCCAGCAGCTTAAGTCGTGGCAGGCTTGACACCGGGGAGCTGTTTTTT. Translating gives CASSLSRGRLDTGELFF.

This clonotype has more than one count but fewer than ten. J is TRBJ2-1 and V is TRBV12-5; D is ambiguous. CDR1 LGHNT and CDR2 FRNRAP come from the germline V gene. The length of the CDR3 is 13 residues. Trimming cost V 2 bases and J 9 bases, with 11 bases left between them. CDR3 region: CASGLSAGFEQFF. CDR3 nucleotides: TGTGCTAGTGGTTTGTCCGCCGGGTTTGAGCAGTTCTTC.

The genes are TRBV29-1 and TRBJ1-4; possible D gene TRBD1, 5 bases. Germline CDR1 and CDR2: SQVTM and ANQGSEA. Trimming stripped 2 bases from V and 10 bases from J, with 17 bases between. CDR3 length: 14 amino acids. The CDR3 bases are TGCAGCGTTGAACAGGGAGAGGGGCTGGGAAAACTGTTTTTT. Amino acid sequence: CSVEQGEGLGKLFF.

This clonotype was picked up a small number of times. The chain uses TRBV5-1 and TRBJ1-1; 7 bases map to TRBD1. The CDR3 extends over 14 amino acids. Per germline, CDR1 SGHRS and CDR2 YFSETQ. V shed 0 bases and J 6 bases; nucleotides not matched to a gene: 5. CDR3 residues: CASSLGQGGPEAFF. Written as DNA, the CDR3 is TGCGCCAGCAGCTTGGGCCAGGGGGGGCCTGAAGCTTTCTTT.

This clonotype was counted between two and nine times. V and J are TRBV27 and TRBJ2-7; 9 nucleotides line up with TRBD2. Germline trimming cut 2 bases from V and 3 bases from J; bases unmatched to any gene: 5. This CDR3 is 15 amino acids long. Germline CDR1 and CDR2: MNHEY and SMNVEV (reference sequence). This CDR3 is CASSLRSGGIYEQYF. In DNA form, the CDR3 reads TGTGCCAGCAGTTTACGGAGCGGGGGGATCTACGAGCAGTACTTC.

The chain uses TRBV27 and TRBJ2-1; the D is unclear. Deletions cut 0 bases from V and 9 bases from J, with 15 bases between. The CDR3 extends over 15 amino acids. The germline gives CDR1 MNHEY, CDR2 SMNVEV (reference sequence). The CDR3 region is CASSLSWGQAREQFF. The CDR3 DNA follows: TGTGCCAGCAGTTTATCGTGGGGTCAAGCACGTGAGCAGTTCTTC.

This clonotype appeared a few times. V is TRBV12-3 or TRBV12-4 and J is TRBJ1-2, with TRBD1 as a possible D gene (5 bases). The germline V and J ends were trimmed by 1 base and 6 bases, with 15 bases remaining between them. This CDR3 spans 15 amino acids. In DNA form, the CDR3 reads TGTGCCAGCAGTTTAGACGGGGGTTGGATGAATGGCTACACCTTC. Residues: CASSLDGGWMNGYTF.